These 18 T cell receptor beta chains were all obtained from the same sample, sequenced in a study of cytomegalovirus exposure and HLA in healthy donors (dated by TCRdb to about 2017). The library relied on the immunoSEQ multiplex PCR assay. For the multiplex PCR, a mixture combining 60 forward primers for TCR Vbeta segments and 13 reverse primers for TCR Jbeta segments was used. TCRdb retrieved this table from immuneACCESS and kept in-frame rearrangements only. Not all clones are present; in checked studies, unresolved V genes account for under half, and no reason is known for the remainder. Across this sample there are about 200,000 clones, with roughly 85% seen only once. The ten largest clones add up to 4.4% of the sample. Sequenced material: PBMCs. These receptors came from a woman aged 25-40 years in good health and CMV-seropositive.

The V call is TRBV7-9, the J call TRBJ1-2; D gene unclear. Germline assignment: CDR1 SEHNR and CDR2 FQNEAQ (reference sequence). This CDR3 comprises 12 residues. With 6 bases removed from V and 8 bases from J, the gap between germline ends came to 13 bases. The CDR3 sequence: CASSWSLGGYTF. DNA of the CDR3: TGTGCCAGCAGTTGGAGCCTCGGAGGCTACACCTTC. The full variable domain, in which reference TRBV7-9 and TRBJ1-2 provide the parts outside the CDR3, is DTGVSQNPRHKITKRGQNVTFRCDPISEHNRLYWYRQTLGQGPEFLTYFQNEAQLEKSRLLSDRFSAERPKGSFSTLEIQRTEQGDSAMYLCASSWSLGGYTFGSGTRLTVV.

The chain carries TRBV11-3 and TRBJ2-1; 7 nucleotides agree with TRBD2. The CDR3 loop spans 14 amino acids. The germline CDR1 and CDR2 sequences are SGHNT and YENEEA. V was clipped by 8 bases and J by 7 bases; unmatched bases: 11. The CDR3 sequence is CASSYREAGNEQFF. CDR3 nucleotide sequence: TGTGCCAGCTCGTACCGGGAGGCAGGGAATGAGCAGTTCTTC.

This clone was recorded only once. V usage is TRBV14 and J usage is TRBJ1-4; D is perhaps TRBD1 (6 bases). Trimming pared 4 bases from V and 8 bases from J, leaving 11 bases between. Germline CDR1 and CDR2: SGHDN and FVKESK. This CDR3 has 13 amino acids. CDR3 sequence: CASSRGTYEKLFF. As DNA, the CDR3 is TGTGCCAGCAGCCGAGGGACATACGAAAAACTGTTTTTT. Based on the CDR3 plus reference TRBV14 and TRBJ1-4, the full variable domain is EAGVTQFPSHSVIEKGQTVTLRCDPISGHDNLYWYRRVMGKEIKFLLHFVKESKQDESGMPNNRFLAERTGGTYSTLKVQPAELEDSGVYFCASSRGTYEKLFFGSGTQLSVL.

This clone was counted a single time. The J gene is TRBJ2-1, the V gene TRBV30, with D possibly being TRBD2 (5 bases). Trimming took 3 bases from V and 4 from J, leaving 10 bases between them. The CDR3 has 13 residues. In germline, CDR1 is GTSNPN, CDR2 SVGIG (reference sequence). The CDR3 nucleotides are TGTGCCTGGAGCCCTGGACTTTACAATGAGCAGTTCTTC. Encoded protein: CAWSPGLYNEQFF.

J is TRBJ1-1 and V is TRBV29-1; no clear D. Trimming left V 3 bases short and J 0 bases short, with 8 bases between. The CDR3 sequence is 13 residues long. CDR1 and CDR2 from the germline V gene are SQVTM and ANQGSEA. The CDR3 nucleotides are TGCAGCGTTGATGGCCGATTGAACACTGAAGCTTTCTTT. This gives the protein CSVDGRLNTEAFF.

This clone was seen more than once but under ten times. This rearrangement joins TRBV11-3 to TRBJ2-2; D gene unclear. Trimming shortened V by 1 base and J by 8 bases, and 11 bases separated the two germline ends. From germline, CDR1 is SGHNT and CDR2 YENEEA. This CDR3 region has 14 residues. The CDR3 region is CASSLVWQVGELFF. The CDR3 bases are TGTGCCAGCAGCTTAGTTTGGCAAGTAGGGGAGCTGTTTTTT.

Concerning this clone itself: The junction differs from germline at one of its ends, possibly a read error. The J gene is TRBJ2-7, the V gene TRBV11-2; 11 nucleotides line up with TRBD2. CDR1 and CDR2 from the germline V gene are SGHAT and FQNNGV. CDR3 length equals 12 residues. Written as DNA, the CDR3 is TGTGCCAGCAGATATACTAGCGGGAGCGTTGGCTTC. Protein: CASRYTSGSVGF. Variable domain in full (rest from reference TRBV11-2 and TRBJ2-7): EAGVAQSPRYKIIEKRQSVAFWCNPISGHATLYWYQQILGQGPKLLIQFQNNGVVDDSQLPKDRFSAERLKGVDSTLKIQPAKLEDSAVYLCASRYTSGSVGFGPGTRLTVT.

The V call is TRBV13, the J call TRBJ1-1; D unclear. V gave up 0 bases and J gave up 4 bases, with 12 bases separating them. The V gene's germline CDR1 is PRHDT and CDR2 FYEKMQ (reference sequence). The CDR3 is made up of 15 amino acids. The DNA of the CDR3 is TGTGCCAGCAGCTTAGGTTCCGGGAGGGTCACTGAAGCTTTCTTT. It specifies CASSLGSGRVTEAFF.

The V call is TRBV27, the J call TRBJ2-7; 7 nucleotides line up with TRBD2. This CDR3 has 15 residues. The germline gives CDR1 MNHEY, CDR2 SMNVEV (reference sequence). V lost 5 bases, J lost 4 bases, and 11 bases stayed unmatched. CDR3 sequence (DNA): TGTGCCAGCAGTCGCCCTTCGGGCGGGAGTTACGAGCAGTACTTC. It is translated as CASSRPSGGSYEQYF.

V usage is TRBV6-1 and J usage is TRBJ1-2, with D tentatively TRBD1 (5 bases). This CDR3 spans 15 amino acids. Trimming pared 6 bases from V and 2 bases from J, leaving 16 bases between. The V gene's germline CDR1 is MNHNS and CDR2 SASEGT. The CDR3 reads CASSPVGGGNYGYTF. Here the CDR3 DNA reads TGTGCCAGCAGCCCTGTTGGGGGAGGCAACTATGGCTACACCTTC.

The sample holds a few counts of this clone. V is TRBV15 and J is TRBJ1-6, with TRBD1 matching over 7 bases. V was pared by 3 bases and J by 10 bases, with 9 bases of the junction left unmatched. The CDR3 is made up of 15 amino acids. The germline V gene has CDR1 LNHNV and CDR2 YYDKDF (reference sequence). The CDR3 reads CATSSPTKGASPLHF. CDR3 DNA: TGTGCCACCAGCAGTCCCACAAAGGGGGCATCACCCCTCCACTTT.

As concerns this clone: At one of its ends the junction is not consistent with the germline gene, which may arise from a read error. V usage is TRBV4-1 and J usage is TRBJ1-1, with D possibly being TRBD1 (5 bases). Germline V gene data show CDR1 as MGHRA and CDR2 as YSYEKL. The CDR3 sequence is 15 residues long. The CDR3 sequence is CASSPTRQTNAEAFF. Written as DNA, the CDR3 is TGCGCCAGCAGCCCAACAAGACAGACGAACGCTGAAGCTTTCTTT.

This clone was seen only once. V and J are TRBV5-1 and TRBJ1-2, with TRBD1 identical over 7 bases. V lost 4 bases, J lost 6 bases, and 9 bases stayed unmatched. CDR1 and CDR2 (germline): SGHRS, YFSETQ. The CDR3 consists of 14 residues. CDR3 DNA sequence: TGCGCCAGCAGCCTAGCCACCACAGGGGATGGCTACACCTTC. Translation: CASSLATTGDGYTF. The variable domain in full, completed from reference TRBV5-1 and TRBJ1-2, reads KAGVTQTPRYLIKTRGQQVTLSCSPISGHRSVSWYQQTPGQGLQFLFEYFSETQRNKGNFPGRFSGRQFSNSRSEMNVSTLELGDSALYLCASSLATTGDGYTFGSGTRLTVV.

The chain recombines TRBV9 with TRBJ2-1; 7 bases line up with TRBD2. The CDR3 loop spans 15 amino acids. Per the germline V gene, CDR1 is SGDLS and CDR2 is YYNGEE. V dropped 2 bases and J dropped 0; count of bases not matched to a gene: 2. CDR3 in amino acids: CASSVAGDSYNEQFF. In DNA form, the CDR3 reads TGTGCCAGCAGCGTGGCGGGAGACTCCTACAATGAGCAGTTCTTC.

This clone was observed a handful of times. The chain recombines TRBV30 with TRBJ1-3; D remains unclear. Trimming removed 5 bases from V and 0 bases from J, with 5 bases in between. The CDR3 has 12 residues. Germline loops: CDR1 GTSNPN, CDR2 SVGIG (reference sequence). The CDR3 reads CAWAVSGNTIYF. CDR3 nucleotide sequence: TGTGCCTGGGCGGTCTCTGGAAACACCATATATTTT.

This chain links TRBV18 with TRBJ2-3, with 7 bases matching TRBD1. V was clipped by 5 bases and J by 6 bases; unmatched bases: 8. CDR1 and CDR2 (germline): KGHSH, LQKENI. This CDR3 is 14 amino acids long. The DNA of the CDR3 is TGTGCCAGCTCATCATTGACAGGGTTCGATACGCAGTATTTT. This codes for CASSSLTGFDTQYF.

As regards this clone: Other DNA sequences within the sample encode an identical CDR3. The chain is built from TRBV4-3 and TRBJ2-3, with 7 bases fitting TRBD2. After removal of 0 bases from V and 2 bases from J, the junction contained 8 bases not matched to a gene. Germline V lookup: CDR1 LGHNA, CDR2 YSLEER. This CDR3 has 17 amino acids. Here the CDR3 reads CASSQDPGGRATDTQYF. Here the CDR3 DNA reads TGCGCCAGCAGCCAAGATCCCGGTGGGAGGGCCACAGATACGCAGTATTTT.

The genes are TRBV7-2 and TRBJ2-5; maybe TRBD1 (5 bases). V was cut by 8 bases and J by 2 bases, with 18 bases left in between. The CDR3 covers 15 residues. Germline loops: CDR1 SGHTA, CDR2 FQGNSA. The CDR3 reads CASSRTRTRQETQYF. The CDR3, as DNA: TGTGCCAGCTCGCGCACCCGGACACGACAAGAGACCCAGTACTTC.